These 5 T cell receptor beta chains were sequenced from one sample in a study of glioma-infiltrating T cells after dendritic cell vaccination. The protocol was immunoSEQ multiplex PCR, while the TCRdb copy is restricted to in-frame clones and leaves out a portion. The sample lists roughly 68,000 clones, 82% occurring once. The sample here was blood, taken before dendritic cell vaccination. The receptors shown here come from a human donor with glioblastoma.

The chain is built from TRBV29-1 and TRBJ2-2, with 8 bases matching TRBD1. From germline, CDR1 is SQVTM and CDR2 ANQGSEA. With V trimmed by 3 bases and J by 6 bases, 3 bases remained unmatched. The CDR3 runs to 13 residues. The CDR3 nucleotides are TGCAGCGTTGAGGAGACAGGGGCCGGGGAGCTGTTTTTT. It is translated as CSVEETGAGELFF.

The CDR3 region is CASSTRQGVSYGYTF. The CDR3 DNA follows: TGTGCCAGCAGCACACGACAGGGGGTAAGCTATGGCTACACCTTC. This chain links TRBV13 with TRBJ1-2, with TRBD1 matching 9 bases. With V trimmed by 5 bases and J by 4 bases, 8 bases remained unmatched. This CDR3 spans 15 amino acids. From germline, CDR1 is PRHDT and CDR2 FYEKMQ (reference sequence).

The rearrangement links TRBV5-1 to TRBJ1-1, with D perhaps TRBD1 (5 bases). CDR1 is SGHRS and CDR2 is YFSETQ in the germline V gene. Trimming took off 1 base at V and 5 bases at J, with 6 bases between the two ends. The CDR3 covers 12 residues. DNA of the CDR3: TGCGCCAGCAGCTTGAAGGGGACTGAAGCTTTCTTT. This sequence encodes CASSLKGTEAFF.

This clone has a handful of counts. V and J are TRBV19 and TRBJ1-2; D possibly corresponds to TRBD1 (5 bases). Trimming left V 5 bases short and J 10 bases short, with 11 bases between. Looked up from germline, CDR1 is LNHDA and CDR2 is SQIVND (reference sequence). The CDR3 loop spans 11 amino acids. The CDR3 here is CASSWRDSYTF. The CDR3, as DNA: TGTGCCAGTAGTTGGCGGGACTCCTACACCTTC. The whole variable domain, filled in from reference TRBV19 and TRBJ1-2, reads DGGITQSPKYLFRKEGQNVTLSCEQNLNHDAMYWYRQDPGQGLRLIYYSQIVNDFQKGDIAEGYSVSREKKESFPLTVTSAQKNPTAFYLCASSWRDSYTFGSGTRLTVV.

This clone was detected only a few times. The chain links TRBV5-1 to TRBJ1-2; 7 bases are a match to TRBD1. The J segment lost 0 bases and the V segment lost 2 bases, leaving 10 bases of the junction unmatched. This CDR3 contains 17 residues. Per the germline V gene, CDR1 is SGHRS and CDR2 is YFSETQ. CDR3 nucleotides: TGCGCCAGCAGCTTAATTCCGGGACAGCAAGCTAACTATGGCTACACCTTC. Its protein product is CASSLIPGQQANYGYTF. The full variable domain, in which reference TRBV5-1 and TRBJ1-2 provide the parts outside the CDR3, is KAGVTQTPRYLIKTRGQQVTLSCSPISGHRSVSWYQQTPGQGLQFLFEYFSETQRNKGNFPGRFSGRQFSNSRSEMNVSTLELGDSALYLCASSLIPGQQANYGYTFGSGTRLTVV.